The T cell receptor beta chain described here comes from a study of blood T cells in healthy people across ages. General study findings and limits: PBMCs left unsorted prevented a conclusive naive versus antigen-experienced comparison.

Notes on this clonotype: Its matching antigen is unknown.

This CDR3 region has 16 residues. J lost 1 base, V lost 6 bases, and 9 bases had no gene match. Germline V gene sequence: CDR1 MDHEN, CDR2 SYDVKM. Sample-barcoded 5' priming and a J-beta primer mix drove a second PCR of 7 to 11 cycles. Via MiXCR, TCRdb re-called the 5' RACE reads, giving one row per CDR3 protein. The data contain roughly 1,800,000 distinct CDR3 sequences, around 48% of them singletons. The specimen sequenced was blood. This sequence was found in a woman between 35 and 50 years old in good health. J is TRBJ2-1 and V is TRBV28; 7 bases align to TRBD1. CDR3 DNA: TGTGCCAGCAGGACAGAACAGGGGAGATCCTACAATGAGCAGTTCTTC. Amino acids: CASRTEQGRSYNEQFF.